This T cell receptor beta chain is from a study of blood T cell repertoires in COVID-19. Sequenced by immunoSEQ multiplex PCR; TCRdb stores in-frame clones only, minus some. In the table there are 150,000 to 200,000 clones, 90% of which are singletons. Looked up from germline, CDR1 is SGHRS and CDR2 is YFSETQ. The ends were cut back, 0 bases at V and 0 bases at J, with 10 bases in the middle. CDR3 length: 17 amino acids. The chain joins TRBV5-1 to TRBJ2-6; no reliable D call. Sequenced input: peripheral blood. This TCR was sampled from a man between 60 and 75 years old with active or convalescent COVID-19. DNA of the CDR3: TGCGCCAGCAGCTTGGCCACGAGTCTCTCTGGGGCCAACGTCCTGACTTTC. This sequence encodes CASSLATSLSGANVLTF.